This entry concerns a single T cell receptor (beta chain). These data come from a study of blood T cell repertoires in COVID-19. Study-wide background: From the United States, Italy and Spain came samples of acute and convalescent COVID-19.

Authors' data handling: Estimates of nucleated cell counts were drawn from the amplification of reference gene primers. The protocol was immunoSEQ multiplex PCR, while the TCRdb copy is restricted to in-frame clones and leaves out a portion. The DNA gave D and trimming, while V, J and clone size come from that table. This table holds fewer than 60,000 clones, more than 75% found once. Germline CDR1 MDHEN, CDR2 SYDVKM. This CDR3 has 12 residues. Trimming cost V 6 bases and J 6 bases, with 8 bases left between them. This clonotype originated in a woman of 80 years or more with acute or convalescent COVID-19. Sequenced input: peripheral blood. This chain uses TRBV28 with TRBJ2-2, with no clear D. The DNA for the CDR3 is TGTGCCAGCAGATTACTCGCCGGGGAGCTGTTTTTT. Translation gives CASRLLAGELFF.